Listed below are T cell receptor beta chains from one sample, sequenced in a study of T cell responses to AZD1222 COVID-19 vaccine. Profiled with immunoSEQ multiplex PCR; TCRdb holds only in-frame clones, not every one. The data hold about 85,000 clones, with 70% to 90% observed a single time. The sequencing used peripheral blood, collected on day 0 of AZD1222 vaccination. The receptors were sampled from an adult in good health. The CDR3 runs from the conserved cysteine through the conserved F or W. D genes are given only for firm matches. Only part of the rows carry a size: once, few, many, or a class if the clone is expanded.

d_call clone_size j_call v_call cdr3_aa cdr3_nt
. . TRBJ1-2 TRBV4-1 CASSPSGSLNYGYTF TGCGCCAGCAGCCCCTCCGGTAGCCTAAACTATGGCTACACCTTC
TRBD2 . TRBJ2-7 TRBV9 CASSVDTGGEQYF TGTGCCAGCAGCGTAGATACGGGAGGAGAGCAGTACTTC
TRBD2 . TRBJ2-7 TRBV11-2 CASSSGLAGAYEQYF TGTGCCAGCAGCTCCGGACTAGCGGGCGCCTACGAGCAGTACTTC
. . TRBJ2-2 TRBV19 CASSSGVGELFF TGTGCCAGTAGTTCAGGGGTCGGGGAGCTGTTTTTT
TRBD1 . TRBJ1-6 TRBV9 CASSVAGQDNSPLHF TGTGCCAGCAGCGTAGCCGGACAGGATAATTCACCCCTCCACTTT
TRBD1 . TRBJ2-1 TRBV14 CASSLGGTNVFYNEQFF TGTGCCAGCAGCCTAGGGGGCACGAACGTTTTCTACAATGAGCAGTTCTTC
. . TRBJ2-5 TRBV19 CASSIVGLETQYF TGTGCCAGTAGTATAGTTGGGCTGGAGACCCAGTACTTC
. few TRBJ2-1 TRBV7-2 CASSGTGEQFF TGTGCCAGTAGCGGTACCGGAGAGCAGTTCTTC
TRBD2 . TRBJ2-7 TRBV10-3 CAIRPLAGVSYEQYF TGTGCCATCAGACCACTAGCGGGCGTCTCCTACGAGCAGTACTTC
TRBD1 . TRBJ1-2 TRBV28 CASSPTGVRDYGYTF TGTGCCAGCAGTCCTACAGGGGTAAGGGACTATGGCTACACCTTC
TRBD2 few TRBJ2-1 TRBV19 CASSIDPESTTKREGFLRNEQFF TGTGCCAGTAGTATAGATCCGGAGTCTACCACTAAGCGGGAAGGTTTCTTGAGGAATGAGCAGTTCTTC
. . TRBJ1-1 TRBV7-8 CASSWDGTEAFF TGTGCCAGCAGCTGGGATGGGACTGAAGCTTTCTTT
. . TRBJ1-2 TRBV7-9 CASSPSRKQGYGYTF TGTGCCAGCAGCCCTTCGAGGAAACAAGGCTATGGCTACACCTTC
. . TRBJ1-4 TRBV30 CAWSDPVGFSSANEKLFF TGTGCCTGGAGTGACCCAGTCGGCTTCTCGTCGGCTAATGAAAAACTGTTTTTT
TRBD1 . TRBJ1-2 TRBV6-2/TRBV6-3 CASSYETGGRDYGYTF TGTGCCAGCAGTTACGAGACAGGGGGCCGGGACTATGGCTACACCTTC
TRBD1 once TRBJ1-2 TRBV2 CASSESPTGTYGYTF TGTGCCAGCAGTGAATCCCCGACAGGGACCTATGGCTACACCTTC
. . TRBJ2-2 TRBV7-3 CASSKIPNTGELFF TGTGCCAGCAGCAAGATTCCGAACACCGGGGAGCTGTTTTTT
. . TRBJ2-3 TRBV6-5 CASAPGRTPTDTQYF TGTGCCAGCGCCCCGGGCAGGACTCCCACAGATACGCAGTATTTT
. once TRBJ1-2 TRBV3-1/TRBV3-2 CASSPQGRPNYGYTF TGTGCCAGCAGCCCTCAGGGCCGCCCTAACTATGGCTACACCTTC
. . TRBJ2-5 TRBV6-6 CASSYGTQGGFETQYF TGTGCCAGCAGTTACGGTACACAGGGAGGGTTTGAGACCCAGTACTTC
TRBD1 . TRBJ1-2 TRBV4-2 CASSLPPGGGYGYTF TGTGCCAGCAGCCTGCCCCCAGGGGGTGGCTATGGCTACACCTTC
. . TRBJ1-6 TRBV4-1 CASSQTLGASVSPLHF TGCGCCAGCAGCCAAACGCTCGGGGCGTCGGTTTCACCCCTCCACTTT
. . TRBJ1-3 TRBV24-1 CATSEDNGNTIYF TGTGCCACCAGTGAGGACAATGGAAACACCATATATTTT
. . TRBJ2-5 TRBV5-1 CASSLEGAGETQYF TGCGCCAGCAGCCTCGAAGGGGCCGGCGAGACCCAGTACTTC
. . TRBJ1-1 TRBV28 CASISGGQYTEAFF TGTGCCAGCATAAGTGGGGGCCAGTACACTGAAGCTTTCTTT
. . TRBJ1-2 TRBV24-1 CATSDGRVSGYTF TGTGCCACCAGTGATGGAAGGGTCTCTGGCTACACCTTC
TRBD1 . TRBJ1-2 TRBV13 CASSARQGEGGYTF TGTGCCAGCAGCGCGCGACAGGGTGAAGGTGGCTACACCTTC
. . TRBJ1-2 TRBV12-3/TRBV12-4 CASRPTGILGYTF TGTGCCAGCAGGCCTACAGGCATCCTTGGCTACACCTTC
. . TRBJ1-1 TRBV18 CASSPLGGTNTEAFF TGTGCCAGCTCACCACTTGGGGGGACGAACACTGAAGCTTTCTTT
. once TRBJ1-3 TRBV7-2 CASSLGPSSGNTIYF TGTGCCAGCAGCTTGGGACCGAGCTCTGGAAACACCATATATTTT
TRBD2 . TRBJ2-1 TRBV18 CASSPGLAGFDNEQFF TGTGCCAGCTCACCGGGACTAGCGGGGTTCGACAATGAGCAGTTCTTC
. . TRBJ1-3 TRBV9 CASSLSGGGNTIYF TGTGCCAGCAGCCTCAGTGGCGGCGGAAACACCATATATTTT
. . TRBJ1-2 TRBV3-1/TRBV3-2 CASSRAEGTNRYGYTF TGTGCCAGCAGCCGCGCTGAAGGCACCAATCGGTATGGCTACACCTTC
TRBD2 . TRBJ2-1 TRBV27 CASSLGLAGRNEQFF TGTGCCAGCAGCCTCGGACTAGCGGGACGCAATGAGCAGTTCTTC
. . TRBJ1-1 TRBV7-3 CASSLDPANTEAFF TGTGCCAGCAGCTTAGATCCGGCGAACACTGAAGCTTTCTTT
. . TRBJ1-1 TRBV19 CASRPLPRGMNETEAFF TGTGCCAGTAGACCCCTCCCCAGGGGAATGAACGAGACTGAAGCTTTCTTT
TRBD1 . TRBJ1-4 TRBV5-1 CASTPTGPNEKLFF TGCGCCAGCACCCCGACAGGGCCAAATGAAAAACTGTTTTTT
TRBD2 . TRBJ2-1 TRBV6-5 CASSLPASGDNEQFF TGTGCCAGCAGCCTCCCGGCTAGCGGAGACAATGAGCAGTTCTTC
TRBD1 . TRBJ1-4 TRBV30 CAWGGDSNNEKLFF TGTGCCTGGGGAGGGGACAGCAATAATGAAAAACTGTTTTTT
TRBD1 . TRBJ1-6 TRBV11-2 CASRGQGAASPLHF TGTGCCAGCCGGGGACAGGGGGCGGCTTCACCCCTCCACTTT
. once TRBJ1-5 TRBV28 CASSPDSQPQHF TGTGCCAGCAGTCCGGACAGCCAGCCCCAGCATTTT
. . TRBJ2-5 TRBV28 CASSVMGRWETQYF TGTGCCAGCAGTGTGATGGGGCGCTGGGAGACCCAGTACTTC
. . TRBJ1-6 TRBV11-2 CASSLFGGPQNSPLHF TGTGCCAGCAGCTTATTTGGCGGACCGCAAAATTCACCCCTCCACTTT
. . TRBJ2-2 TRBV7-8 CASSPTNTGELFF TGTGCCAGCAGCCCAACAAACACCGGGGAGCTGTTTTTT
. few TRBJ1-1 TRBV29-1 CSVEIPATEAFF TGCAGCGTTGAAATACCAGCCACTGAAGCTTTCTTT
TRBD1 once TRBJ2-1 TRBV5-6 CASSPTGQVFNEQFF TGTGCCAGCAGCCCGACGGGACAGGTCTTCAATGAGCAGTTCTTC
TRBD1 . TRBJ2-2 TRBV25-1 CASSQRVGQGRNTGELFF TGTGCCAGCAGCCAAAGGGTAGGACAGGGGAGGAACACCGGGGAGCTGTTTTTT